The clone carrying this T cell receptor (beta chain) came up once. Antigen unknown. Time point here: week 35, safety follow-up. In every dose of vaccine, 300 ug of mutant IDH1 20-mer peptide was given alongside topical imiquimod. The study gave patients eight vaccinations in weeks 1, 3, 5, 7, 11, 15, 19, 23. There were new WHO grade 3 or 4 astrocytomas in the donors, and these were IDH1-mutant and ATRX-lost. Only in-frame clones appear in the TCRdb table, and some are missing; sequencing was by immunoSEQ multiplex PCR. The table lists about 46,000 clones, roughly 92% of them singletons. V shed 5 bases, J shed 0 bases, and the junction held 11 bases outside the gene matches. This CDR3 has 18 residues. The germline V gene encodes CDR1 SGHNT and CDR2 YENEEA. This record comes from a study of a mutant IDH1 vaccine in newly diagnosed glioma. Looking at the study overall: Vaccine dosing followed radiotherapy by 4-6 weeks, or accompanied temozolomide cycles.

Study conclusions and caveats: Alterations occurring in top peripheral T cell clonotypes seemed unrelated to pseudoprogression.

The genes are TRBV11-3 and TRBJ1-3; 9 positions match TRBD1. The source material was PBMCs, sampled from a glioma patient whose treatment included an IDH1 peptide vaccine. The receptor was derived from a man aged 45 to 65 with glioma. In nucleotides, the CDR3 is TGTGCCAGCAGCCGGGGCCGGGACAGGGCACCCTCTGGAAACACCATATATTTT. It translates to CASSRGRDRAPSGNTIYF.